In its sample, the clone carrying this T cell receptor beta chain was seen many times. Its specificity is not known. This record comes from a study of CD8 T cells in ankylosing spondylitis. Study-level results: Earlier work had already found some motif variants in reactive arthritis synovial fluid and blood. Reportedly, matched ankylosing spondylitis synovial fluid was significantly enriched for disease-linked clones. In ankylosing spondylitis blood, a motif of eight highly homologous TCR beta variants appeared characteristic. Disease-associated clones were CD8+ and fairly uncommon in peripheral blood.

The CDR3 extends over 18 amino acids. Unmatched junction bases numbered 7, after V lost 3 bases and J lost 1 base. TCRdb recomputed calls from the 5' RACE reads with MiXCR, one row per CDR3 protein. The data contain about 440,000 distinct CDR3 sequences, over 15% of them singletons. The rearrangement links TRBV12-3 or TRBV12-4 to TRBJ2-3, with 13 bases identical to TRBD2. The clonotype was recovered from a male donor with ankylosing spondylitis. What was sequenced was blood, either unsorted or a sorted T cell fraction (not recorded which). Here the CDR3 reads CASSFRTSGRGGTDTQYF. CDR3 DNA: TGTGCCAGCAGTTTCCGGACTAGCGGGAGAGGTGGCACAGATACGCAGTATTTT.